This TCR beta chain was identified in a study of control samples from healthy donors and cancer patients. Libraries were prepared by immunoSEQ multiplex PCR; TCRdb keeps only in-frame clonotypes and omits some of them. Of 200,000 or so clones in the sample, about 90% were seen once. CDR3 length: 13 amino acids. With V trimmed by 0 bases and J by 9 bases, 5 bases remained unmatched. Germline V CDR1 and CDR2: GTSNPN, SVGIG (reference sequence). The source material was blood. This chain joins TRBV30 and TRBJ1-1; 9 bases map to TRBD1. The clonotype originates from a man aged 30 to 39 in good health. CDR3 loop: CAWSVYRGQKAFF. Here the CDR3 DNA reads TGTGCCTGGAGTGTTTACAGGGGGCAGAAAGCTTTCTTT.